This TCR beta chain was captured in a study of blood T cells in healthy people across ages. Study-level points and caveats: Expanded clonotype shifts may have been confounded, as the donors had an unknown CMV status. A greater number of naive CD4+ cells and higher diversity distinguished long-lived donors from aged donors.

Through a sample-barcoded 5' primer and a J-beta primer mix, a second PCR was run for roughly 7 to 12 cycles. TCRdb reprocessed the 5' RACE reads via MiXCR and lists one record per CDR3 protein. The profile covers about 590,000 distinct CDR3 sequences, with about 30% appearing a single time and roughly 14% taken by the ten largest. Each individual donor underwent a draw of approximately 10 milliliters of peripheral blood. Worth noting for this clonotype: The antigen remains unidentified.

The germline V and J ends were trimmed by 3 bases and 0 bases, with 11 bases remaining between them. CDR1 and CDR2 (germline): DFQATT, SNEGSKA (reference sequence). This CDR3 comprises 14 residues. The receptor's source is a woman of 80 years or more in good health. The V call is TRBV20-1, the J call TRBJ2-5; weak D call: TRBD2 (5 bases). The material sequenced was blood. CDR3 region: CSASLGGYQETQYF. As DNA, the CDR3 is TGCAGTGCTAGTTTGGGCGGGTACCAAGAGACCCAGTACTTC.